The 12 T cell receptor beta chains listed next were all sequenced from one sample in a study of monozygotic twins with inflammatory bowel disease. TCRdb reprocessed the 5' RACE reads; each CDR3 protein has one entry and no DNA is given. The sample totals approximately 400,000 distinct CDR3 sequences. The sample taken for sequencing was blood. The source is a human donor with ulcerative colitis or Crohn's disease, or a healthy co-twin of an affected twin (not recorded which).

The chain is built from TRBV7-2 and TRBJ1-2; TCRdb gives TRBD1 as the D gene, but with no DNA this cannot be confirmed. This CDR3 has 17 amino acids. The V gene's germline CDR1 is SGHTA and CDR2 FQGNSA. The CDR3 is CASSSRTGTGGDYGYTF. Full variable domain (outside the CDR3, taken from reference TRBV7-2 and TRBJ1-2): GAGVSQSPSNKVTEKGKDVELRCDPISGHTALYWYRQSLGQGLEFLIYFQGNSAPDKSGLPSDRFSAERTGGSVSTLTIQRTQQEDSAVYLCASSSRTGTGGDYGYTFGSGTRLTVV.

J is TRBJ1-2 and V is TRBV12-3 or TRBV12-4. The CDR3 length is 14 residues. This CDR3 is CASTPLLGNYGYTF.

The J gene is TRBJ2-7, the V gene TRBV14. There are 12 residues in the CDR3. Germline lookup yields CDR1 SGHDN and CDR2 FVKESK. CDR3 residues: CASSQLRYEQYF.

V is TRBV5-1 and J is TRBJ2-7; TCRdb lists TRBD1, though no DNA is available to test this call. Germline lookup yields CDR1 SGHRS and CDR2 YFSETQ. This CDR3 spans 15 amino acids. CDR3 sequence: CASSLGRGQGFEQYF.

The gene calls are TRBV28 and TRBJ2-3; TCRdb's D gene call, TRBD1, goes unchecked for lack of DNA. CDR3 length: 15 residues. Germline values: CDR1 MDHEN, CDR2 SYDVKM. The CDR3 is CASSSPSARGDTQYF.

The chain joins TRBV5-1 to TRBJ1-5. The germline gives CDR1 SGHRS, CDR2 YFSETQ. The CDR3 sequence is 14 residues long. The CDR3 here is CASSFKKKNQPQHF.

The chain is built from TRBV6-2 or TRBV6-3 and TRBJ1-2. This CDR3 has 13 residues. Per germline, CDR1 MNHEY and CDR2 SVGEGT. The CDR3: CASSYGNSYGYTF.

This rearrangement joins TRBV5-1 to TRBJ2-5; TCRdb's D gene call, TRBD2, goes unchecked for lack of DNA. This CDR3 is built from 15 residues. Germline CDR1 reads SGHRS; CDR2 reads YFSETQ. The CDR3 is CASSKGTSGSETQYF.

The V call is TRBV11-1, the J call TRBJ2-1; TCRdb gives TRBD2 as the D gene, but with no DNA this cannot be confirmed. The CDR3 loop spans 18 amino acids. Germline lookup yields CDR1 SGHAT and CDR2 FQDESV (reference sequence). The CDR3 is CASSPGLLAGAPVLEQFF.

The chain joins TRBV20-1 to TRBJ2-7; TCRdb gives TRBD2 as the D gene, but with no DNA this cannot be confirmed. The germline V gene encodes CDR1 DFQATT and CDR2 SNEGSKA (reference sequence). There are 15 residues in the CDR3. CDR3 protein: CSARGLSAGVDEQYF.

The rearrangement links TRBV18 to TRBJ1-5; TCRdb indicates TRBD1, and absent DNA this call remains unverified. The length of the CDR3 is 12 residues. CDR1 is KGHSH and CDR2 is LQKENI in the germline V gene. The CDR3 loop is CASSPEQGPQHF.

The V call is TRBV6-1, the J call TRBJ2-3; TCRdb proposes TRBD2, but this gene call is untestable without DNA. The germline V gene has CDR1 MNHNS and CDR2 SASEGT. This CDR3 is built from 16 residues. CDR3 protein: CASSLPGLGIEDTQYF.